The 5 T cell receptor beta chains given below trace back to one sample, sequenced in a study of T cells in Graves' hyperthyroidism and ophthalmopathy (dated by TCRdb to about 2019). The method behind the library was multiplex PCR. The sequencer was an Illumina HiSeq 2000. TCR beta CDR3 regions were amplified from RNA transcripts. The first round of RT-PCR for the TCR CDR3 was performed with the HTBI primer set and the Qiagen OneStep RT-PCR kit. The raw public data were reprocessed by TCRdb itself: fastp quality trimming at Q25, MiXCR clonotype calling, in-frame beta chains only. Rows with one shared CDR3 protein collapse into an entry with the most common genes and DNA. Within this sample are approximately 700,000 distinct CDR3 sequences, with just under 45% of them counted one time only. Of the sample, 7% to 7.5% is held by the ten largest clones. The specimen sequenced was peripheral blood or thyroid tissue (not recorded which). The origin of the receptors is an adult man with Graves' disease, either hyperthyroidism or ophthalmopathy (not recorded which).

This chain connects TRBV25-1 to TRBJ1-3; no definite D call. There are 14 residues in the CDR3. V gave up 1 base and J gave up 1 base, with 5 bases separating them. Germline values: CDR1 MGHDK, CDR2 SYGVNS. The CDR3, as DNA: TGTGCCAGCAGTGAATTGGGGTCTGGAAACACCATATATTTT. Translating it yields CASSELGSGNTIYF.

This clonotype was seen more than once but under ten times. A read error may produce the germline difference seen at one junction end. The V call is TRBV2, the J call TRBJ1-1; D might be TRBD1 (5 bases). CDR3 size: 14 residues. Germline V gene sequence: CDR1 SNHLY, CDR2 FYNNEI. CDR3 DNA: TGTGCCACCAGTGGTGATAGGGGAGGGACTGAAGCTTTCTTT. This encodes CATSGDRGGTEAFF.

The genes are TRBV10-1 and TRBJ1-3; D is unclear. Germline V gene lookup returns CDR1 WNHNN and CDR2 SYGVQD (reference sequence). The V end lost 3 bases, the J end lost 0 bases, and 21 bases lay between the germline ends. The CDR3 is 19 amino acids. The CDR3 here is CASSDPEGHKEPSGNTIYF. DNA of the CDR3: TGCGCCAGCAGTGATCCCGAGGGCCACAAGGAACCCTCTGGAAACACCATATATTTT.

The chain uses TRBV19 and TRBJ1-4; 8 bases fit TRBD1. CDR3 length: 14 residues. The V gene's germline CDR1 is LNHDA and CDR2 SQIVND (reference sequence). The trim removed 3 bases at V and 7 bases at J, leaving 4 bases unmatched. The CDR3 is CASSMEQGVEKLFF. The CDR3, as DNA: TGTGCCAGTAGTATGGAACAGGGGGTTGAAAAACTGTTTTTT.

This clonotype was detected once. The chain couples TRBV12-3 or TRBV12-4 to TRBJ1-6; 8 bases fit TRBD1. Unmatched junction bases numbered 4, after V lost 7 bases and J lost 14 bases. CDR3 length equals 11 residues. DNA for the CDR3: TGTGCCAGCACCCTGACAGGGGCCCTCCACTTT. The encoded protein is CASTLTGALHF.